These T cell receptor beta chains were read from a single sample in a study of technical replicates of blood from a handful of donors. Assay used: immunoSEQ multiplex PCR; TCRdb lists only in-frame clones, some missing. The sample holds about 62,000 clones, around 92% seen once. What was sequenced was PBMCs. Receptor source: a human donor in good health. Some clones in this sample may be carry-over from other donors' samples. The CDR3 runs from the conserved cysteine through the conserved F or W. Fields, in order: D gene, J gene, clone size, V gene, CDR3 protein, CDR3 DNA. A D gene is named only where the DNA matches it firmly. A row's size may be missing; if present it is once, few, many or a size class.

D: TRBD2; J: TRBJ2-3; size: NA; V: TRBV5-1; CDR3: CASSWGLAGTTGFATDTQYF; DNA: TGCGCCAGCAGCTGGGGGCTAGCGGGGACAACTGGGTTCGCCACAGATACGCAGTATTTT
D: NA; J: TRBJ2-3; size: NA; V: TRBV29-1; CDR3: CSATGGGTDTQYF; DNA: TGCAGCGCTACAGGGGGGGGCACAGATACGCAGTATTTT
D: TRBD1; J: TRBJ2-7; size: NA; V: TRBV11-2; CDR3: CASSPDRASNEQYF; DNA: TGTGCCAGCAGCCCGGACAGGGCAAGCAACGAGCAGTACTTC
D: NA; J: TRBJ2-7; size: NA; V: TRBV19; CDR3: CASSGGTSYEQYF; DNA: TGTGCCAGTAGTGGCGGAACGTCCTACGAGCAGTACTTC
D: NA; J: TRBJ2-7; size: NA; V: TRBV15; CDR3: CATSRDLGHEEYF; DNA: TGTGCCACCAGCAGAGATTTGGGGCACGAGGAGTACTTC
D: NA; J: TRBJ1-2; size: once; V: TRBV27; CDR3: CASRSRGIGYGYTF; DNA: TGTGCCAGCAGATCCAGGGGAATCGGCTATGGCTACACCTTC
D: TRBD2; J: TRBJ2-1; size: NA; V: TRBV7-9; CDR3: CASSFFSGSNEQFF; DNA: TGTGCCAGCAGCTTTTTCAGCGGGAGCAATGAGCAGTTCTTC
D: TRBD2; J: TRBJ2-5; size: NA; V: TRBV4-3; CDR3: CASSLRLAGVQETQYF; DNA: TGCGCCAGCAGCCTCAGACTAGCGGGGGTCCAAGAGACCCAGTACTTC
D: TRBD1; J: TRBJ1-4; size: NA; V: TRBV6-5; CDR3: CASRGWGQLNEKLFF; DNA: TGTGCCAGCAGGGGGTGGGGACAGTTAAATGAAAAACTGTTTTTT
D: TRBD2; J: TRBJ2-5; size: NA; V: TRBV7-2; CDR3: CASSLVSGGSQTQYF; DNA: TGTGCCAGCAGCTTAGTATCCGGGGGGAGCCAGACCCAGTACTTC
D: NA; J: TRBJ2-2; size: once; V: TRBV27; CDR3: CASSLLLTGELFF; DNA: TGTGCCAGCAGTTTACTCCTTACCGGGGAGCTGTTTTTT
D: NA; J: TRBJ2-1; size: NA; V: TRBV11-3; CDR3: CASSLRTDNEQFF; DNA: TGTGCCAGCAGCTTAAGAACAGACAATGAGCAGTTCTTC
D: TRBD2; J: TRBJ2-5; size: NA; V: TRBV30; CDR3: CAWSGSTSGTLGTQYF; DNA: TGTGCCTGGAGTGGGTCGACTAGCGGGACCTTAGGGACCCAGTACTTC
D: TRBD2; J: TRBJ2-2; size: once; V: TRBV7-3; CDR3: CASSIGLAVSGELFF; DNA: TGTGCCAGCAGCATCGGACTAGCGGTCTCCGGGGAGCTGTTTTTT
D: TRBD2; J: TRBJ2-1; size: NA; V: TRBV29-1; CDR3: CSVRLAGERNYNEQFF; DNA: TGCAGCGTTCGGCTAGCGGGGGAGAGAAACTACAATGAGCAGTTCTTC
D: TRBD2; J: TRBJ2-2; size: NA; V: TRBV27; CDR3: CASQRGGNTGELFF; DNA: TGTGCCAGCCAGCGGGGGGGGAACACCGGGGAGCTGTTTTTT
D: NA; J: TRBJ2-5; size: NA; V: TRBV7-3; CDR3: CASSLGVRGETQYF; DNA: TGTGCCAGCAGCTTAGGGGTTAGGGGGGAGACCCAGTACTTC
D: TRBD1; J: TRBJ2-5; size: NA; V: TRBV6-5; CDR3: CASTREDRVGETQYF; DNA: TGTGCCAGCACCAGGGAGGACAGGGTTGGAGAGACCCAGTACTTC
D: NA; J: TRBJ1-2; size: NA; V: TRBV5-1; CDR3: CASSPGTRGYTF; DNA: TGCGCCAGCAGCCCGGGGACACGGGGCTACACCTTC
D: TRBD2; J: TRBJ2-1; size: NA; V: TRBV27; CDR3: CASRPGTSNRNEQFF; DNA: TGTGCCAGCAGGCCGGGGACTAGCAATCGGAATGAGCAGTTCTTC
D: NA; J: TRBJ1-6; size: NA; V: TRBV6-6; CDR3: CAVQNGNSPLHF; DNA: TGTGCAGTCCAGAACGGGAATTCACCCCTCCACTTT
D: NA; J: TRBJ1-1; size: NA; V: TRBV5-4; CDR3: CASSLDPGWQNTEAFF; DNA: TGTGCCAGCAGCTTGGATCCAGGGTGGCAGAACACTGAAGCTTTCTTT
D: TRBD1; J: TRBJ1-5; size: NA; V: TRBV12-5; CDR3: CASGLGQGDNQPQHF; DNA: TGTGCTAGTGGTTTGGGACAGGGCGATAATCAGCCCCAGCATTTT
D: TRBD2; J: TRBJ2-5; size: NA; V: TRBV7-9; CDR3: CASSLGLAGVMETQYF; DNA: TGTGCCAGCAGCTTAGGACTAGCGGGAGTGATGGAGACCCAGTACTTC
D: TRBD2; J: TRBJ2-3; size: NA; V: TRBV13; CDR3: CASSVTSGSTDTQYF; DNA: TGTGCCAGCAGCGTCACTAGCGGGAGTACAGATACGCAGTATTTT
D: NA; J: TRBJ1-1; size: NA; V: TRBV5-1; CDR3: CASSRGGTGAFF; DNA: TGCGCCAGCAGCCGGGGGGGGACGGGAGCTTTCTTT